This TCR beta chain comes out of a study of T cells in Graves' hyperthyroidism and ophthalmopathy. This clonotype was recorded many times. Its antigen is currently unknown. Study-wide results and caveats: Ophthalmopathy got predicted by the model a median about six months before its onset.

Those patients with uncontrolled infection, other autoimmune disease, pregnancy or lactation were excluded. This CDR3 is 15 amino acids long. In germline, CDR1 is SGHKS, CDR2 YYEKEE (reference sequence). V shed 2 bases, J shed 4 bases, and the junction held 3 bases outside the gene matches. RNA transcripts yielded amplified TCR beta CDR3 regions. The study used the HTBI primer set for a first-round RT-PCR of the TCR CDR3. From the multiplex PCR reads, TCRdb called clonotypes with MiXCR, one entry per CDR3 protein. This sample has roughly 45,000 distinct CDR3 sequences, with around 45% found just once.

This chain joins TRBV5-5 and TRBJ2-3; TRBD2 matches 11 bases. The source material was peripheral blood or thyroid tissue (not recorded which). The sequence derives from a woman between 50 and 59 years old with Graves' hyperthyroidism. The CDR3 region is CASSFTSGSPDTQYF. For the CDR3, the DNA is TGTGCCAGCAGCTTCACTAGCGGGAGTCCAGATACGCAGTATTTT. The variable domain in full, with the rest retrieved from reference TRBV5-5 and TRBJ2-3, is DAGVTQSPTHLIKTRGQQVTLRCSPISGHKSVSWYQQVLGQGPQFIFQYYEKEERGRGNFPDRFSARQFPNYSSELNVNALLLGDSALYLCASSFTSGSPDTQYFGPGTRLTVL.